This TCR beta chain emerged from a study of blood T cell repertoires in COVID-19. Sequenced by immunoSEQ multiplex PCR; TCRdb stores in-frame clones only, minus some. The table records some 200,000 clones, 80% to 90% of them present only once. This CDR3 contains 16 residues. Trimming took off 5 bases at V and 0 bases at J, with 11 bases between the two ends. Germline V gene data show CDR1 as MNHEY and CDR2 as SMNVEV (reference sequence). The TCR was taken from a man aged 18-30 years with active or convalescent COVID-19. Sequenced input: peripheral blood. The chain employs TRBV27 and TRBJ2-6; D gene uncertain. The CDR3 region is CASSPSRFSGANVLTF. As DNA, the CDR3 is TGTGCCAGCAGTCCCTCACGGTTCTCTGGGGCCAACGTCCTGACTTTC.